These 21 T cell receptor beta chains were sequenced from one sample in a study of blood T cell repertoires in COVID-19. TCRdb keeps only in-frame clones here, not all; method: immunoSEQ multiplex PCR. The repertoire includes just over 300,000 clones, approximately 86% of them detected once, and 8% to 9% sits in the top ten. Sequencing used PBMCs or T cells enriched from blood (not recorded which). Every receptor here comes from a woman between 18 and 30 years old who had recovered from COVID-19.

This clone came up once. The rearrangement joins TRBV30 to TRBJ1-6; 8 positions agree with TRBD1. Germline values: CDR1 GTSNPN, CDR2 SVGIG (reference sequence). The V and J ends lost 0 bases and 12 bases, in that order; junction bases with no gene match: 4. The CDR3 consists of 13 residues. CDR3 in DNA: TGTGCCTGGAGTGTAGAGGACAGGGTACCCCTCCACTTT. Translating gives CAWSVEDRVPLHF.

V usage is TRBV7-9 and J usage is TRBJ1-4, with D hard to call. The CDR3 runs to 17 residues. CDR1 SEHNR and CDR2 FQNEAQ come from the germline V gene (reference sequence). With 7 bases removed from V and 0 bases from J, the gap between germline ends came to 18 bases. CDR3 DNA sequence: TGTGCCAGCACCGCTATCCACATTGGAGCAACTAATGAAAAACTGTTTTTT. It encodes CASTAIHIGATNEKLFF.

The J gene is TRBJ1-4, the V gene TRBV5-1, with D unresolved. Germline assignment: CDR1 SGHRS and CDR2 YFSETQ. The V and J ends lost 3 bases and 0 bases respectively, with 15 bases between them. The CDR3 is made up of 17 amino acids. The CDR3 reads CASSWALEHATNEKLFF. The DNA of the CDR3 is TGCGCCAGCAGCTGGGCGTTGGAACACGCAACTAATGAAAAACTGTTTTTT. The variable domain in full, completed from reference TRBV5-1 and TRBJ1-4, reads KAGVTQTPRYLIKTRGQQVTLSCSPISGHRSVSWYQQTPGQGLQFLFEYFSETQRNKGNFPGRFSGRQFSNSRSEMNVSTLELGDSALYLCASSWALEHATNEKLFFGSGTQLSVL.

A note on this clone: Other nucleotide sequences from this sample produce the same CDR3. V and J are TRBV9 and TRBJ2-7; 8 bases match TRBD2. CDR3 size: 15 residues. Germline V gene lookup returns CDR1 SGDLS and CDR2 YYNGEE. After removal of 0 bases from V and 1 base from J, the junction contained 3 bases not matched to a gene. The CDR3 DNA reads TGTGCCAGCAGCGTAGCAGCGGGAGCTTCCTACGAGCAGTACTTC. Translating it yields CASSVAAGASYEQYF. Full variable domain (remainder filled in from reference TRBV9 and TRBJ2-7): DSGVTQTPKHLITATGQRVTLRCSPRSGDLSVYWYQQSLDQGLQFLIQYYNGEERAKGNILERFSAQQFPDLHSELNLSSLELGDSALYFCASSVAAGASYEQYFGPGTRLTVT.

With respect to this clone: This CDR3 is also generated by other DNA sequences in the sample. The V and J genes are TRBV28 and TRBJ1-5; D is unresolved. This CDR3 comprises 13 residues. Germline loops: CDR1 MDHEN, CDR2 SYDVKM. Trimming removed 5 bases at V and 4 bases at J, with 9 bases between. In DNA, the CDR3 is TGTGCCAGCAGTGCCACAAGAAATCAGCCCCAGCATTTT. It specifies CASSATRNQPQHF.

V usage is TRBV9 and J usage is TRBJ1-2; D call uncertain. The length of the CDR3 is 13 residues. Germline assignment: CDR1 SGDLS and CDR2 YYNGEE. V was trimmed by 4 bases and J by 0 bases, leaving 7 bases between them. The chain's CDR3 is CASSPDTNYGYTF. For the CDR3, the DNA is TGTGCCAGCAGCCCAGACACTAACTATGGCTACACCTTC.

The chain carries TRBV3-1 (or the pseudogene TRBV3-2) and TRBJ2-2; possible D gene TRBD1, 5 bases. CDR3 length: 13 amino acids. From germline, CDR1 is LGHDT and CDR2 YNNKEL (reference sequence). With 1 base removed from V and 6 bases from J, the gap between germline ends came to 6 bases. The CDR3 sequence is CASSQVRAGELFF. The DNA of the CDR3 is TGTGCCAGCAGCCAAGTCAGGGCCGGGGAGCTGTTTTTT.

J is TRBJ2-3 and V is TRBV15, with TRBD1 as a possible D gene (5 bases). The ends were cut back, 1 base at V and 0 bases at J, with 11 bases in the middle. The length of the CDR3 is 16 residues. Per germline, CDR1 LNHNV and CDR2 YYDKDF (reference sequence). The CDR3 spells CATSRGGASSTDTQYF. The CDR3 DNA is TGTGCCACCAGCAGAGGTGGGGCTTCTAGCACAGATACGCAGTATTTT. Full variable domain (outside the CDR3, taken from reference TRBV15 and TRBJ2-3): DAMVIQNPRYQVTQFGKPVTLSCSQTLNHNVMYWYQQKSSQAPKLLFHYYDKDFNNEADTPDNFQSRRPNTSFCFLDIRSPGLGDTAMYLCATSRGGASSTDTQYFGPGTRLTVL.

The chain links TRBV28 to TRBJ1-2, with D perhaps TRBD1 (6 bases). V lost 4 bases to trimming and J lost 2 bases, with 11 bases between them. The CDR3 is made up of 14 amino acids. Germline V gene lookup returns CDR1 MDHEN and CDR2 SYDVKM. The CDR3 loop is CASSSHQGNYGYTF. CDR3 DNA sequence: TGTGCCAGCAGTTCACACCAGGGGAACTATGGCTACACCTTC.

The rearrangement uses TRBV10-3 and TRBJ2-5; 10 nucleotides align to TRBD1. Unmatched junction bases numbered 6, after V lost 0 bases and J lost 5 bases. This CDR3 contains 16 residues. CDR1 ENHRY and CDR2 SYGVKD come from the germline V gene. CDR3 amino acids: CAISESSTGGMETQYF. The CDR3 bases are TGTGCCATCAGTGAGTCATCGACAGGGGGCATGGAGACCCAGTACTTC.

The gene calls are TRBV2 and TRBJ2-1, with TRBD1 matching 7 bases. The CDR3 loop spans 15 amino acids. The germline CDR1 and CDR2 sequences are SNHLY and FYNNEI. Trimming at V came to 2 bases and at J to 2 bases, leaving 3 bases not matched to a gene. CDR3 in DNA: TGTGCCAGCAGTGAACAACAGGGGACCTACAATGAGCAGTTCTTC. This codes for CASSEQQGTYNEQFF.

The genes are TRBV11-2 and TRBJ2-7; TRBD2 aligns across 15 bases. The CDR3 is 17 residues long. CDR1 and CDR2 (germline): SGHAT, FQNNGV. The junction had 7 bases not matched to a gene; V was cut back by 4 bases and J by 3 bases. The CDR3 is CASSSSGLAGGLYEQYF. The CDR3 coding sequence is TGTGCCAGCAGCTCCTCTGGACTAGCGGGAGGGCTCTACGAGCAGTACTTC.

The genes are TRBV4-2 and TRBJ1-2; D is uncertain. CDR3 length equals 14 residues. CDR1 and CDR2 (germline): LGHNA, YNFKEQ. Trimming left V 0 bases short and J 4 bases short, with 9 bases between. The DNA of the CDR3 is TGTGCCAGCAGCCAAGAACCGAGTGGCTATGGCTACACCTTC. This encodes CASSQEPSGYGYTF.

This clone appeared a few times. The chain joins TRBV4-3 to TRBJ2-6; D gene ambiguous. V dropped 6 bases and J dropped 1 base, with 16 bases sitting between them. Germline V gene lookup returns CDR1 LGHNA and CDR2 YSLEER. There are 17 residues in the CDR3. The CDR3 loop reads CASSPRWPPSGANVLTF. The CDR3 coding sequence is TGCGCCAGCAGTCCAAGATGGCCCCCGTCTGGGGCCAACGTCCTGACTTTC.

The rearrangement uses TRBV7-9 and TRBJ1-4, with D possibly matching TRBD1 (6 bases). The CDR3 extends over 17 amino acids. V lost 1 base and J 5 bases, leaving 17 bases between the germline ends. Germline V gives CDR1 SEHNR, CDR2 FQNEAQ (reference sequence). The CDR3 is CASSLVLGGLSNEKLFF. The DNA for the CDR3 is TGTGCCAGCAGCTTAGTTCTCGGGGGGCTTTCAAATGAAAAACTGTTTTTT.

The J gene is TRBJ1-2, the V gene TRBV7-8; 9 nucleotides match TRBD1. J was trimmed by 8 bases and V by 4 bases; bases with no gene match: 14. Per the germline V gene, CDR1 is SGHVS and CDR2 is FQNEAQ. CDR3 length: 16 amino acids. Here the CDR3 reads CASSSQAGTGLGGYTF. The CDR3 nucleotides read TGTGCCAGCAGCTCCCAAGCCGGGACAGGGTTGGGCGGCTACACCTTC. The full variable domain, rest sourced from reference TRBV7-8 and TRBJ1-2, is GAGVSQSPRYKVAKRGQDVALRCDPISGHVSLFWYQQALGQGPEFLTYFQNEAQLDKSGLPSDRFFAERPEGSVSTLKIQRTQQEDSAVYLCASSSQAGTGLGGYTFGSGTRLTVV.

The genes are TRBV2 and TRBJ1-5; D gene ambiguous. This CDR3 spans 12 amino acids. Germline CDR1 is SNHLY and CDR2 is FYNNEI. V gave up 2 bases and J gave up 6 bases, with 5 bases separating them. This chain's CDR3 is CASSESFQPQHF. CDR3 nucleotide sequence: TGTGCCAGCAGTGAATCTTTTCAGCCCCAGCATTTT.

This sequence joins TRBV18 and TRBJ1-5, with D possibly TRBD1 on 6 matching bases. The germline V and J ends were trimmed by 3 bases and 2 bases, with 11 bases remaining between them. Germline V CDR1 and CDR2: KGHSH, LQKENI. CDR3 length equals 15 residues. CDR3 residues: CASSPDSNRNQPQHF. The DNA for the CDR3 is TGTGCCAGCTCACCGGACAGCAATCGCAATCAGCCCCAGCATTTT.

CDR3 sequence reads: CASSHGGQGAEAFF. The CDR3 region has the DNA TGTGCCAGCAGCCACGGGGGACAGGGCGCTGAAGCTTTCTTT. The chain links TRBV4-2 to TRBJ1-1; 9 bases are a match to TRBD1. J was trimmed by 6 bases and V by 3 bases; bases with no gene match: 5. This CDR3 spans 14 amino acids. Germline CDR1 LGHNA, CDR2 YNFKEQ.

The CDR3 bases are TGTGCCAGCAGCCGCAGTAACCTGAACACTGAAGCTTTCTTT. Its translation is CASSRSNLNTEAFF. The chain employs TRBV11-3 and TRBJ1-1; D remains unclear. The CDR3 contains 14 residues. Trimming pared 5 bases from V and 0 bases from J, leaving 10 bases between. Per the germline V gene, CDR1 is SGHNT and CDR2 is YENEEA.

The rearrangement links TRBV4-3 to TRBJ2-7, with TRBD2 matching 9 bases. The CDR3 extends over 15 amino acids. Trimming removed 1 base from V and 3 bases from J; junction bases left unmatched: 4. Germline values: CDR1 LGHNA, CDR2 YSLEER. The CDR3 region has the DNA TGCGCCAGCAGCCAAGTCTGGACTAGCGTCTACGAGCAGTACTTC. Protein: CASSQVWTSVYEQYF.